The 3 T cell receptor beta chains listed next were all sequenced from one sample in a study of T-cell reconstitution after alpha-beta-depleted transplantation in children. This sample's TCRbeta library carried unique molecular identifier barcodes. TCRdb independently ran MiXCR on the PCR reads; one entry per CDR3 protein. The data hold 490,000 or so distinct CDR3 sequences, with roughly an eighth observed a single time. The starting material was PBMCs from the stem cell graft donor, obtained from the stem cell graft. The source is a human donor who donated a stem cell graft to a child with combined immunodeficiency.

The chain has TRBV12-5 and TRBJ2-7; possibly TRBD1 for D (6 bases). The CDR3 length is 17 residues. V lost 2 bases to trimming and J lost 0 bases, with 17 bases between them. Germline assignment: CDR1 LGHNT and CDR2 FRNRAP. The CDR3 here is CASGLSTPGHSSYEQYF. DNA of the CDR3: TGTGCTAGTGGTTTGTCGACACCGGGACATAGCTCCTACGAGCAGTACTTC. The whole variable domain, remainder taken from reference TRBV12-5 and TRBJ2-7, is DARVTQTPRHKVTEMGQEVTMRCQPILGHNTVFWYRQTMMQGLELLAYFRNRAPLDDSGMPKDRFSAEMPDATLATLKIQPSEPRDSAVYFCASGLSTPGHSSYEQYFGPGTRLTVT.

This clonotype has a handful of counts. The chain recombines TRBV6-1 with TRBJ2-1; D not certain. The length of the CDR3 is 15 residues. Germline CDR1 and CDR2: MNHNS and SASEGT. Deletions cut 4 bases from V and 0 bases from J, with 10 bases between. This chain's CDR3 is CASSGEGFSYNEQFF. CDR3 sequence (DNA): TGTGCCAGCAGTGGTGAAGGTTTCTCCTACAATGAGCAGTTCTTC.

At least ten counts were recorded for this clonotype. The gene calls are TRBV27 and TRBJ2-1, with a tentative D call TRBD2 (6 bases). The CDR3 length is 15 residues. The germline V gene encodes CDR1 MNHEY and CDR2 SMNVEV (reference sequence). V was shortened by 6 bases and J by 4 bases, with 16 bases between the two germline ends. CDR3 bases: TGTGCCAGCAGACTAGGAGGGCTGCTTTACAATGAGCAGTTCTTC. Translation: CASRLGGLLYNEQFF.